These 21 T cell receptor beta chains were all obtained from the same sample, sequenced in a study of metastatic and nonmetastatic thyroid tumors. No patient had received any treatment before thyroid surgery. TCRdb re-clonotyped the PCR reads through MiXCR. The table shows approximately 7,000 clones, with roughly two fifths occurring only once. The material sequenced was tumor tissue. The receptors derive from a female donor with papillary thyroid cancer or a benign thyroid nodule (not recorded which). Some clones in this sample may be carry-over from other donors' samples.

This sequence joins TRBV9 and TRBJ2-5, with 8 bases identical to TRBD2. Trimming at V came to 3 bases and at J to 1 base, leaving 11 bases not matched to a gene. Germline assignment: CDR1 SGDLS and CDR2 YYNGEE. The CDR3 runs 17 residues. The CDR3 is CASSAIGLRGGQETQYF. The CDR3 coding sequence is TGTGCCAGCAGCGCAATAGGGTTACGGGGGGGCCAAGAGACCCAGTACTTC. Looking up the rest from reference TRBV9 and TRBJ2-5 gives the full variable domain: DSGVTQTPKHLITATGQRVTLRCSPRSGDLSVYWYQQSLDQGLQFLIQYYNGEERAKGNILERFSAQQFPDLHSELNLSSLELGDSALYFCASSAIGLRGGQETQYFGPGTRLLVL.

The chain recombines TRBV28 with TRBJ2-1; D is unclear. CDR3 size: 14 residues. Trimming pared 8 bases from V and 5 bases from J, leaving 16 bases between. The germline V gene encodes CDR1 MDHEN and CDR2 SYDVKM. As DNA, the CDR3 is TGTGCCAGCCAAAGCCTCCCACGGAACAATGAGCAGTTCTTC. Translating it yields CASQSLPRNNEQFF. Full variable domain (missing parts from reference TRBV28 and TRBJ2-1): DVKVTQSSRYLVKRTGEKVFLECVQDMDHENMFWYRQDPGLGLRLIYFSYDVKMKEKGDIPEGYSVSREKKERFSLILESASTNQTSMYLCASQSLPRNNEQFFGPGTRLTVL.

The chain is built from TRBV20-1 and TRBJ2-7, with 9 positions matching TRBD1. With V trimmed by 5 bases and J by 1 base, 9 bases remained unmatched. The CDR3 is 15 residues long. CDR1 DFQATT and CDR2 SNEGSKA come from the germline V gene (reference sequence). CDR3 sequence: CSAREWDRASYEQYF. In DNA form, the CDR3 reads TGCAGTGCTCGGGAGTGGGACAGGGCTTCCTACGAGCAGTACTTC.

This chain's CDR3 is CASSFSRDASGANVLTF. DNA for the CDR3: TGTGCCAGCAGTTTTAGCAGGGATGCTTCTGGGGCCAACGTCCTGACTTTC. The chain joins TRBV28 to TRBJ2-6; perhaps TRBD1 as D (5 bases). The CDR3 loop spans 17 amino acids. Germline assignment: CDR1 MDHEN and CDR2 SYDVKM. The ends were cut back, 3 bases at V and 1 base at J, with 13 bases in the middle.

This clone was detected only once. The V call is TRBV11-3, the J call TRBJ2-5, with 7 bases that match TRBD1. The germline gives CDR1 SGHNT, CDR2 YENEEA. With 3 bases clipped from V and 4 bases from J, the junction kept 14 bases outside the gene matches. CDR3 length: 17 residues. The CDR3, as DNA: TGTGCCAGCAGCTTGAAAGTAAGGGGGCACCGAGGAGAGACCCAGTACTTC. It encodes CASSLKVRGHRGETQYF.

The V call is TRBV7-2, the J call TRBJ1-1; D is unclear. Germline V gene sequence: CDR1 SGHTA, CDR2 FQGNSA. CDR3 length equals 15 residues. V lost 4 bases to trimming and J lost 1 base, with 13 bases between them. CDR3 coding DNA: TGTGCCAGCAGCTCCGCCCTACAGTGGAACACTGAAGCTTTCTTT. It specifies CASSSALQWNTEAFF.

The genes are TRBV6-4 and TRBJ2-3, with 7 bases that match TRBD2. In germline, CDR1 is MRHNA, CDR2 SNTAGT. With V trimmed by 6 bases and J by 6 bases, 9 bases remained unmatched. CDR3 size: 14 residues. The CDR3 reads CASRDSGGSDTQYF. CDR3 nucleotides: TGTGCCAGCAGAGATTCGGGGGGTTCGGATACGCAGTATTTT.

This clone came up a few times. The chain couples TRBV6-2 or TRBV6-3 to TRBJ2-7, with 10 bases identical to TRBD1. The CDR3 has 15 amino acids. J was trimmed by 5 bases and V by 0 bases; bases with no gene match: 4. Germline V gene lookup returns CDR1 MNHEY and CDR2 SVGEGT. The CDR3: CASSYSRDRGNEQYF. CDR3 sequence (DNA): TGTGCCAGCAGTTACTCTAGGGACAGGGGCAACGAGCAGTACTTC.

The chain couples TRBV12-3 or TRBV12-4 to TRBJ2-5, with D possibly TRBD1 on 6 matching bases. The CDR3 has 15 residues. Trimming took off 2 bases at V and 4 bases at J, with 14 bases between the two ends. This CDR3 is CASSLFRTEGETQYF. The DNA of the CDR3 is TGTGCCAGCAGTTTATTTCGGACAGAGGGAGAGACCCAGTACTTC.

On this clone itself: The junction does not match germline at one end; this may be a read error. The chain combines TRBV2 with TRBJ2-3; the D gene could be TRBD1 or TRBD2 (5 bases each). The CDR3 extends over 15 amino acids. CDR1 is SNHLY, CDR2 FYNNEI, per germline. The CDR3 protein is CASRGPSRSTDTHYF. The CDR3 nucleotides read TGTGCCAGCAGGGGACCTTCGCGTAGCACAGATACGCACTATTTT.

This clone has just a few counts. The chain uses TRBV28 and TRBJ2-1, with 11 bases matching TRBD2. The germline gives CDR1 MDHEN, CDR2 SYDVKM. The ends lost 1 base at V and 8 bases at J; junction bases unmatched: 7. This CDR3 region has 16 residues. The CDR3 nucleotides are TGTGCCAGCAGTTTATATACTAGCGGGAGTACGCATGAGCAGTTCTTC. It translates to CASSLYTSGSTHEQFF.

This clone was seen more than once but under ten times. The CDR3 is CASSQVEGINNEQFF. CDR3 sequence (DNA): TGTGCCAGCAGTCAGGTGGAGGGGATCAACAATGAGCAGTTCTTC. J is TRBJ2-1 and V is TRBV6-1; D may be TRBD2 (6 bases). Trimming removed 5 bases at V and 5 bases at J, with 16 bases between. The CDR3 runs to 15 residues. Germline V gives CDR1 MNHNS, CDR2 SASEGT.

This clone was counted a few times. The V gene is TRBV7-2, the J gene TRBJ1-4; D remains unclear. Germline V lookup: CDR1 SGHTA, CDR2 FQGNSA. This CDR3 has 12 residues. V was shortened by 6 bases and J by 3 bases, with 5 bases between the two germline ends. Here the CDR3 reads CASRNPNEKLFF. The CDR3 bases are TGTGCCAGCAGAAACCCTAATGAAAAACTGTTTTTT.

The genes are TRBV19 and TRBJ2-7; the match to TRBD2 covers 9 bases. The CDR3 is 15 residues long. The V gene's germline CDR1 is LNHDA and CDR2 SQIVND (reference sequence). With 5 bases clipped from V and 6 bases from J, the junction kept 11 bases outside the gene matches. In DNA, the CDR3 is TGTGCCAGTAGTCAGGCTAGCGGGATTGCTACCGAGCAGTACTTC. Protein product: CASSQASGIATEQYF.

In this sample, this clone turned up a few times. The rearrangement joins TRBV25-1 to TRBJ2-2; the match to TRBD2 covers 7 bases. Germline CDR1 reads MGHDK; CDR2 reads SYGVNS. CDR3 length: 16 amino acids. Unmatched junction bases numbered 8, after V lost 5 bases and J lost 2 bases. DNA for the CDR3: TGTGCCAGCAGTCCGGGAGCGGGGTTCAACACCGGGGAGCTGTTTTTT. Translated: CASSPGAGFNTGELFF.

This clone was counted between two and nine times. V and J are TRBV27 and TRBJ2-1, with 10 bases identical to TRBD2. Germline V gene sequence: CDR1 MNHEY, CDR2 SMNVEV (reference sequence). This CDR3 has 18 residues. With V trimmed by 6 bases and J by 4 bases, 15 bases remained unmatched. This CDR3 is CASSLGAGGSQGYNEQFF. CDR3 nucleotides: TGTGCCAGCAGCCTGGGAGCGGGAGGGAGCCAGGGTTACAATGAGCAGTTCTTC.

Many counts were recorded for this clone. A much bigger clone sits one base away, suggesting this may be a read error. This rearrangement joins TRBV2 to TRBJ2-3; D unresolved. CDR3 length: 13 residues. Germline-derived CDR1 and CDR2 are SNHLY and FYNNEI. The CDR3: CASSTEYTDAQYF. The CDR3, as DNA: TGTGCCAGCAGTACAGAGTACACAGATGCGCAGTATTTT.

This clone occurred a few times. The rearrangement uses TRBV28 and TRBJ1-2; weak D call: TRBD1 (6 bases). V was trimmed by 7 bases and J by 7 bases, leaving 22 bases between them. Germline CDR1 is MDHEN and CDR2 is SYDVKM. CDR3 length equals 15 residues. DNA of the CDR3: TGTGCCAGCAATCGGGATATCCGGGGGCGCGGTGGCTACACCTTC. Residues: CASNRDIRGRGGYTF.

V and J are TRBV5-4 and TRBJ1-1; D might be TRBD1 (5 bases). Trimming took off 1 base at V and 4 bases at J, with 8 bases between the two ends. The CDR3 contains 13 residues. The germline V gene encodes CDR1 SGHNT and CDR2 YYREEE (reference sequence). The CDR3 is CASSLTRGTEAFF. The DNA for the CDR3 is TGTGCCAGCAGCTTGACGAGGGGCACTGAAGCTTTCTTT.

The chain recombines TRBV30 with TRBJ1-6; 11 nucleotides align to TRBD1. CDR1 GTSNPN and CDR2 SVGIG come from the germline V gene (reference sequence). J was trimmed by 0 bases and V by 1 base; bases with no gene match: 11. The length of the CDR3 is 20 residues. CDR3 in amino acids: CAWSDRDRGSFGSYNSPLHF. The CDR3 nucleotides are TGTGCCTGGAGTGACCGGGACAGGGGGAGTTTTGGCTCCTATAATTCACCCCTCCACTTT.

V usage is TRBV20-1 and J usage is TRBJ2-1; 12 bases line up with TRBD2. Germline assignment: CDR1 DFQATT and CDR2 SNEGSKA (reference sequence). Trimming cost V 5 bases and J 9 bases; bases outside gene matches: 11. The CDR3 loop spans 15 amino acids. Here the CDR3 DNA reads TGCAGTGCTCGAAAACCGGGACTAGCGGGTCGTGAGCAGTTCTTC. Translating gives CSARKPGLAGREQFF.